This TCR beta chain is drawn from a study of technical replicates of blood from a few donors. Sequencing was performed with immunoSEQ multiplex PCR; in TCRdb, only in-frame clones are kept and a portion is missing. The data hold 65,000 to 80,000 clones, with approximately 95% observed a single time. V shed 6 bases and J 1 base; nucleotides not matched to a gene: 7. CDR1 is MNHEY, CDR2 SVGAGI, per germline. The CDR3 spans 15 residues. Sequenced input: T cells isolated from PBMCs. This receptor was obtained from a human donor in good health. The V gene is TRBV6-5, the J gene TRBJ1-1, with TRBD1 identical over 8 bases. CDR3 protein: CASRAPTGGNTEAFF. CDR3 nucleotide sequence: TGTGCCAGCAGGGCCCCTACAGGGGGGAACACTGAAGCTTTCTTT.